One and the same sample provided the 6 T cell receptor beta chains below, sequenced in a study of Graves' ophthalmopathy and Graves' hyperthyroidism. Amplification targeted the TCR beta CDR3 regions, with RNA transcripts as the source material. Second-round multiplex PCR followed a first-round RT-PCR using HTBI primers. In TCRdb, the multiplex PCR reads were re-called with MiXCR into one record per CDR3 protein. The table lists roughly 1.1 million distinct CDR3 sequences, about two fifths of them singletons, with approximately 12% in the top ten. Specimen: peripheral blood or thyroid tissue (not recorded which). Every receptor here comes from an adult man with Graves' hyperthyroidism.

V usage is TRBV20-1 and J usage is TRBJ2-7, with 9 bases lining up with TRBD2. Germline CDR1 DFQATT, CDR2 SNEGSKA (reference sequence). V lost 2 bases and J lost 4; bases outside the gene matches: 12. This CDR3 is built from 16 residues. The CDR3 nucleotides are TGCAGTGCTAGAATAAGTCCGGGACTAGCATTTTACGAGCAGTACTTC. Its protein product is CSARISPGLAFYEQYF.

This chain uses TRBV20-1 with TRBJ1-5; D is unresolved. The germline gives CDR1 DFQATT, CDR2 SNEGSKA (reference sequence). V was pared by 5 bases and J by 0 bases, with 17 bases between. This CDR3 has 16 amino acids. CDR3 nucleotides: TGCAGTGCTGGGATTTTAACAGTCTATAGCAATCAGCCCCAGCATTTT. This codes for CSAGILTVYSNQPQHF.

This clonotype was seen many times. J is TRBJ2-5 and V is TRBV15; 10 bases match TRBD1. This CDR3 spans 13 amino acids. Trimming at V came to 7 bases and at J to 2 bases, leaving 1 base not matched to a gene. Germline CDR1 reads LNHNV; CDR2 reads YYDKDF (reference sequence). CDR3 bases: TGTGCCACCAAGGGACAGGGGCAAGAGACCCAGTACTTC. The encoded protein is CATKGQGQETQYF.

This clonotype was recorded many times. The chain is built from TRBV20-1 and TRBJ1-2; 7 bases are a match to TRBD1. V lost 0 bases and J lost 5; bases outside the gene matches: 9. Germline CDR1 and CDR2: DFQATT and SNEGSKA (reference sequence). CDR3 size: 15 residues. In DNA form, the CDR3 reads TGCAGTGCTAGAGATTATAACAGGGGTCCGTATGGCTACACCTTC. This encodes CSARDYNRGPYGYTF.

In this sample, this clonotype turned up many times. The chain uses TRBV4-3 and TRBJ1-1; the D gene is possibly TRBD1 (6 bases). V was pared by 1 base and J by 5 bases, with 14 bases between. Germline V gives CDR1 LGHNA, CDR2 YSLEER. The CDR3 totals 15 residues. CDR3: CASSQGIQGMTEAFF. CDR3 nucleotides: TGCGCCAGCAGCCAAGGAATCCAGGGGATGACTGAAGCTTTCTTT.

The chain combines TRBV6-1 with TRBJ2-7, with D perhaps given as TRBD1 or TRBD2 (5 bases each). The CDR3 loop spans 15 amino acids. The V gene's germline CDR1 is MNHNS and CDR2 SASEGT. The germline V and J ends were trimmed by 1 base and 3 bases, with 13 bases remaining between them. CDR3 DNA: TGTGCCAGCAGTGAAGGGGGGACGGGTTACTACGAGCAGTACTTC. This encodes CASSEGGTGYYEQYF.